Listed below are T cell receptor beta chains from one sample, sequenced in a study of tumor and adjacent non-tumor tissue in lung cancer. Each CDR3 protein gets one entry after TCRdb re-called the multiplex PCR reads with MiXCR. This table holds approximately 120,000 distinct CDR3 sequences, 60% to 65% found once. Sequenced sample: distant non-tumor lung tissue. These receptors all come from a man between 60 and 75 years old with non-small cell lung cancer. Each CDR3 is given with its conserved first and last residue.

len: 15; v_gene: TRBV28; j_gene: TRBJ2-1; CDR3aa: CACRWGGGLTNEQFF
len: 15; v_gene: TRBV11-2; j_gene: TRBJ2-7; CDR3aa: CASSLEQGLTYKKYF
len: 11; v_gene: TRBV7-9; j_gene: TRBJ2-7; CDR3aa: CASSFTHEQYF
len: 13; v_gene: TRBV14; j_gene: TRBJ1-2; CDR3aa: CTSSQDRIYGYTF
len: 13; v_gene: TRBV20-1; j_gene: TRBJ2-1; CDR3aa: CSARVDQFNEQFF
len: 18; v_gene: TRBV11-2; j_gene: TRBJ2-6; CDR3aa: CASSLRAQTASGAKVLTF
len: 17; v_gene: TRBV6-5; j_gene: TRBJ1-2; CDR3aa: CESRKSTGGDENYGYTF
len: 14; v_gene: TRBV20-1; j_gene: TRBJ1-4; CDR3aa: CSAWLVAGNEKLFF
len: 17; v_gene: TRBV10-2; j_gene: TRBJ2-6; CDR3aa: CASSGGSAISGASVLTF
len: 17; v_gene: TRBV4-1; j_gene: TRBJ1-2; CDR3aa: CASSPGTWGYGSGGYTF
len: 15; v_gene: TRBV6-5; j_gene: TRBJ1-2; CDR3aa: CASSCWTGRDYGHTF
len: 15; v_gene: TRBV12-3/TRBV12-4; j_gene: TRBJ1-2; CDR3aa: CANSPGQGARRGYTF
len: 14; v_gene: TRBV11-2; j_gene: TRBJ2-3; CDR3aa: CSSSHRTSTATQYF
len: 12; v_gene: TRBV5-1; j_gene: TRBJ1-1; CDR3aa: CAARGGSSEAFF
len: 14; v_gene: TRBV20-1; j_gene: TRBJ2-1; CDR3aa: CSATTSGSRNEQFF
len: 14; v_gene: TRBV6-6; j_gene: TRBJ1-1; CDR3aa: CASSIYQEGTEAFF
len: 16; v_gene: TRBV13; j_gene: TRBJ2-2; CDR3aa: CASSLTTSENTGELFF
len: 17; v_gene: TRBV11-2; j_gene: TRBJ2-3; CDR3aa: CASSVGARDSSTDTQYF
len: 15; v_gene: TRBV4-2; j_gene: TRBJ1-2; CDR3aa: CASSQDIRQGGGYTF